This T cell receptor beta chain stems from a study of blood T cell repertoires in COVID-19. Clones were sequenced by immunoSEQ multiplex PCR, and TCRdb holds only the in-frame ones, with some missing. In the table there are tens of thousands of clones, about 86% of which are singletons. Sequencing input: peripheral blood. This TCR derives from a woman at least 80 years old with active or convalescent COVID-19.

This chain's CDR3 is CASSKLYEQYF. For the CDR3, the DNA is TGTGCCAGCAGTAAACTATACGAGCAGTACTTC. J is TRBJ2-7 and V is TRBV28, with D uncertain. The CDR3 loop spans 11 amino acids. V shed 5 bases and J shed 4 bases, with 6 bases lying between them. The germline V gene has CDR1 MDHEN and CDR2 SYDVKM.